This T cell receptor (beta chain) was sequenced in a study of blood T cell repertoires in COVID-19. The CDR3 has 15 residues. From germline, CDR1 is GTSNPN and CDR2 SVGIG (reference sequence). V was cut by 0 bases and J by 7 bases, with 13 bases left in between. Original data processing: By means of reference gene primer amplification, nucleated cell counts were estimated. This table comes from immunoSEQ multiplex PCR, and its TCRdb copy is limited to in-frame clones, with some not included. V and J calls and clone size are as listed in that table; D and trimming were resolved from the DNA. The data show 300,000 to 400,000 clones, 85% to 90% seen once.

The source is a woman aged 25 to 39 with acute COVID-19. Sequencing was carried out using PBMCs or T cells enriched from blood (not recorded which). This chain uses TRBV30 with TRBJ1-6; D is undetermined. The CDR3 sequence: CAWSVPSAFNSPLHF. DNA of the CDR3: TGTGCCTGGAGTGTACCCAGCGCTTTCAATTCACCCCTCCACTTT.